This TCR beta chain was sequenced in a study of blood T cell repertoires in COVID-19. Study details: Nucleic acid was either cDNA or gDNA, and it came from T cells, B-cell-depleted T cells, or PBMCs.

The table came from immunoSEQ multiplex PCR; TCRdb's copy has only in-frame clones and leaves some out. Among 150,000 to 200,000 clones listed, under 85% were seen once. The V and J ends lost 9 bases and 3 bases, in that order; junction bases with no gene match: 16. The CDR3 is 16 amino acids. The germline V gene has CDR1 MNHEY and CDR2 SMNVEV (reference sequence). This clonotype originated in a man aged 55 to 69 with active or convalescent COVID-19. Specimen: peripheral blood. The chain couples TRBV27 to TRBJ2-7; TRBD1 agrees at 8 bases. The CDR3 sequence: CARGLVGQGTYYEQYF. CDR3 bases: TGTGCCAGGGGACTTGTCGGACAGGGAACTTACTACGAGCAGTACTTC.